The rows below give T cell receptor beta chains drawn from one sample of a study of OX40 agonist ivuxolimab in advanced cancers. The repertoire was sequenced with immunoSEQ multiplex PCR; TCRdb's copy has only in-frame clones and lacks some. The table records under 100,000 clones, under 90% of them present only once. The sequencing used CD4+ or CD8+ T cells sorted from blood, collected in a trial of the OX40 agonist ivuxolimab. The source is an adult with an advanced solid tumor such as melanoma, head and neck, liver or kidney cancer. The CDR3 runs from the conserved cysteine through the conserved F or W. D genes are given only for firm matches. Rows give clone size only sometimes, using once, few, many, or a class for an expanded clone.

clone size: NA; D gene: TRBD1; J gene: TRBJ2-2; V gene: TRBV11-1; CDR3 length: 16; CDR3 protein: CASSYRTGGYTGELFF; CDR3 DNA: TGTGCCAGCAGTTATAGGACAGGGGGCTACACCGGGGAGCTGTTTTTT
clone size: NA; D gene: TRBD2; J gene: TRBJ2-6; V gene: TRBV2; CDR3 length: 17; CDR3 protein: CASRRTSFSSGANVLTF; CDR3 DNA: TGTGCCAGCAGGAGGACTAGCTTTAGCTCTGGGGCCAACGTCCTGACTTTC
clone size: NA; D gene: NA; J gene: TRBJ1-6; V gene: TRBV5-1; CDR3 length: 15; CDR3 protein: CASSLDGAYNSPLHF; CDR3 DNA: TGCGCCAGCAGCTTGGATGGGGCGTATAATTCACCCCTCCACTTT
clone size: NA; D gene: TRBD2; J gene: TRBJ2-6; V gene: TRBV7-2; CDR3 length: 17; CDR3 protein: CASSPRGGKSGANVLTF; CDR3 DNA: TGTGCCAGCAGCCCCCGCGGGGGGAAGTCTGGGGCCAACGTCCTGACTTTC
clone size: NA; D gene: TRBD1; J gene: TRBJ1-1; V gene: TRBV7-2; CDR3 length: 14; CDR3 protein: CASSGGQGYTEAFF; CDR3 DNA: TGTGCCAGCAGCGGAGGACAGGGGTACACTGAAGCTTTCTTT
clone size: NA; D gene: TRBD2; J gene: TRBJ2-2; V gene: TRBV19; CDR3 length: 13; CDR3 protein: CASGGYDTGELFF; CDR3 DNA: TGTGCCAGCGGGGGGTATGACACCGGGGAGCTGTTTTTT
clone size: NA; D gene: NA; J gene: TRBJ2-7; V gene: TRBV19; CDR3 length: 14; CDR3 protein: CASSIFGRVDEQYF; CDR3 DNA: TGTGCCAGTAGTATTTTTGGCAGGGTCGACGAGCAGTACTTC
clone size: NA; D gene: NA; J gene: TRBJ2-6; V gene: TRBV6-1; CDR3 length: 15; CDR3 protein: CASSDWGTGANVLTF; CDR3 DNA: TGTGCCAGCAGTGACTGGGGTACAGGGGCCAACGTCCTGACTTTC
clone size: NA; D gene: TRBD2; J gene: TRBJ2-7; V gene: TRBV4-2; CDR3 length: 16; CDR3 protein: CASSQVGLAGEVVQYF; CDR3 DNA: TGTGCCAGCAGCCAAGTTGGCCTAGCGGGAGAGGTGGTGCAGTACTTC
clone size: NA; D gene: NA; J gene: TRBJ2-1; V gene: TRBV14; CDR3 length: 14; CDR3 protein: CASSQGWRYNEQFF; CDR3 DNA: TGTGCCAGCAGCCAAGGTTGGCGGTACAATGAGCAGTTCTTC
clone size: NA; D gene: NA; J gene: TRBJ2-7; V gene: TRBV18; CDR3 length: 14; CDR3 protein: CASSPPGGAYEQYF; CDR3 DNA: TGTGCCAGCTCACCACCGGGGGGAGCCTACGAGCAGTACTTC
clone size: NA; D gene: NA; J gene: TRBJ1-6; V gene: TRBV2; CDR3 length: 15; CDR3 protein: CASSEERGRNSPLHF; CDR3 DNA: TGTGCCAGCAGTGAGGAAAGGGGCCGAAATTCACCCCTCCACTTT
clone size: NA; D gene: NA; J gene: TRBJ2-3; V gene: TRBV29-1; CDR3 length: 12; CDR3 protein: CSVEGGGDTQYF; CDR3 DNA: TGCAGCGTTGAGGGTGGGGGGGATACGCAGTATTTT
clone size: NA; D gene: NA; J gene: TRBJ2-2; V gene: TRBV7-9; CDR3 length: 16; CDR3 protein: CASSSGWGSDTGELFF; CDR3 DNA: TGTGCCAGCAGCTCCGGGTGGGGGTCAGACACCGGGGAGCTGTTTTTT
clone size: NA; D gene: NA; J gene: TRBJ1-5; V gene: TRBV7-2; CDR3 length: 16; CDR3 protein: CASSITLGGAGQPQHF; CDR3 DNA: TGTGCCAGCAGCATTACCCTAGGGGGGGCTGGTCAGCCCCAGCATTTT
clone size: NA; D gene: NA; J gene: TRBJ1-3; V gene: TRBV10-3; CDR3 length: 12; CDR3 protein: CAVHSSGNTIYF; CDR3 DNA: TGTGCCGTCCACAGCTCTGGAAACACCATATATTTT
clone size: NA; D gene: TRBD1; J gene: TRBJ1-3; V gene: TRBV15; CDR3 length: 14; CDR3 protein: CATSSYRGGNTIYF; CDR3 DNA: TGTGCCACCAGCAGTTACAGGGGGGGAAACACCATATATTTT
clone size: NA; D gene: NA; J gene: TRBJ2-7; V gene: TRBV7-8; CDR3 length: 11; CDR3 protein: CASRNHYEQYF; CDR3 DNA: TGTGCCAGCCGCAACCACTACGAGCAGTACTTC
clone size: NA; D gene: NA; J gene: TRBJ2-3; V gene: TRBV7-2; CDR3 length: 16; CDR3 protein: CASSFVGGLFTDTQYF; CDR3 DNA: TGTGCCAGCAGCTTTGTAGGGGGGTTGTTCACAGATACGCAGTATTTT
clone size: NA; D gene: NA; J gene: TRBJ2-3; V gene: TRBV5-6; CDR3 length: 15; CDR3 protein: CASSLGLAQGGTQYF; CDR3 DNA: TGTGCCAGCAGCTTGGGGCTAGCCCAGGGAGGCACGCAGTATTTT
clone size: NA; D gene: NA; J gene: TRBJ2-7; V gene: TRBV18; CDR3 length: 14; CDR3 protein: CASSPQGTGYEQYF; CDR3 DNA: TGTGCCAGCTCTCCACAGGGTACCGGCTACGAGCAGTACTTC
clone size: NA; D gene: NA; J gene: TRBJ2-7; V gene: TRBV6-9; CDR3 length: 19; CDR3 protein: CASSYPGNFDSKPPYEQYF; CDR3 DNA: TGTGCCAGCAGTTATCCTGGTAACTTCGACAGTAAGCCCCCCTACGAGCAGTACTTC
clone size: NA; D gene: TRBD1; J gene: TRBJ1-5; V gene: TRBV28; CDR3 length: 16; CDR3 protein: CASSHASGTGYQPQHF; CDR3 DNA: TGTGCCAGCAGTCATGCCTCCGGGACAGGGTATCAGCCCCAGCATTTT
clone size: NA; D gene: NA; J gene: TRBJ2-3; V gene: TRBV27; CDR3 length: 13; CDR3 protein: CASNARGRDTQYF; CDR3 DNA: TGTGCCAGCAACGCCCGGGGGAGGGATACGCAGTATTTT
clone size: NA; D gene: TRBD1; J gene: TRBJ2-2; V gene: TRBV5-4; CDR3 length: 15; CDR3 protein: CASSLGQGHTGELFF; CDR3 DNA: TGTGCCAGCAGCTTGGGACAGGGCCACACCGGGGAGCTGTTTTTT
clone size: NA; D gene: TRBD1; J gene: TRBJ2-5; V gene: TRBV4-1; CDR3 length: 14; CDR3 protein: CASSQQDRGETQYF; CDR3 DNA: TGCGCCAGCAGCCAGCAGGACAGGGGCGAGACCCAGTACTTC
clone size: NA; D gene: NA; J gene: TRBJ1-1; V gene: TRBV28; CDR3 length: 13; CDR3 protein: CASNNRGNTEAFF; CDR3 DNA: TGTGCCAGCAATAACCGGGGGAACACTGAAGCTTTCTTT
clone size: NA; D gene: TRBD1; J gene: TRBJ2-7; V gene: TRBV4-3; CDR3 length: 15; CDR3 protein: CASSFRQGRTYEQYF; CDR3 DNA: TGCGCCAGCAGCTTCAGACAGGGGCGAACCTACGAGCAGTACTTC
clone size: NA; D gene: NA; J gene: TRBJ2-1; V gene: TRBV5-4; CDR3 length: 12; CDR3 protein: CASSLAYNEQFF; CDR3 DNA: TGTGCCAGCAGCTTGGCGTACAATGAGCAGTTCTTC
clone size: NA; D gene: NA; J gene: TRBJ1-1; V gene: TRBV28; CDR3 length: 12; CDR3 protein: CASSPGPREAFF; CDR3 DNA: TGTGCCAGCAGTCCGGGGCCGCGGGAAGCTTTCTTT
clone size: once; D gene: TRBD1; J gene: TRBJ2-5; V gene: TRBV19; CDR3 length: 16; CDR3 protein: CASSHSPGQGLETQYF; CDR3 DNA: TGTGCCAGTAGCCACTCTCCGGGACAGGGGCTGGAGACCCAGTACTTC
clone size: NA; D gene: TRBD2; J gene: TRBJ2-5; V gene: TRBV27; CDR3 length: 15; CDR3 protein: CASSLLGTSEETQYF; CDR3 DNA: TGTGCCAGCAGTTTATTAGGGACTAGTGAAGAGACCCAGTACTTC
clone size: NA; D gene: TRBD2; J gene: TRBJ2-5; V gene: TRBV19; CDR3 length: 15; CDR3 protein: CASSIPAGGGETQYF; CDR3 DNA: TGTGCCAGTAGTATTCCGGCGGGGGGTGGCGAGACCCAGTACTTC
clone size: NA; D gene: NA; J gene: TRBJ1-2; V gene: TRBV30; CDR3 length: 13; CDR3 protein: CAWSVDWGRGYTF; CDR3 DNA: TGTGCCTGGAGTGTAGATTGGGGACGAGGCTACACCTTC
clone size: NA; D gene: TRBD2; J gene: TRBJ2-3; V gene: TRBV7-3; CDR3 length: 14; CDR3 protein: CASSSAGGTDTQYF; CDR3 DNA: TGTGCCAGCAGTTCAGCGGGGGGCACAGATACGCAGTATTTT
clone size: NA; D gene: NA; J gene: TRBJ2-2; V gene: TRBV7-3; CDR3 length: 18; CDR3 protein: CASSLIGRARQNTGELFF; CDR3 DNA: TGTGCCAGCAGCTTAATAGGCAGGGCTCGACAGAACACCGGGGAGCTGTTTTTT
clone size: few; D gene: TRBD1; J gene: TRBJ1-4; V gene: TRBV11-2; CDR3 length: 16; CDR3 protein: CASSLRQGVAGEKLFF; CDR3 DNA: TGTGCCAGCAGCTTAAGACAGGGGGTTGCCGGTGAAAAACTGTTTTTT
clone size: NA; D gene: TRBD1; J gene: TRBJ2-6; V gene: TRBV28; CDR3 length: 15; CDR3 protein: CASSQGASGANVLTF; CDR3 DNA: TGTGCCAGCAGTCAGGGGGCGTCGGGGGCCAACGTCCTGACTTTC
clone size: once; D gene: NA; J gene: TRBJ2-5; V gene: TRBV15; CDR3 length: 15; CDR3 protein: CATSRDLGHQETQYF; CDR3 DNA: TGTGCCACCAGCAGAGATCTAGGTCACCAAGAGACCCAGTACTTC
clone size: NA; D gene: NA; J gene: TRBJ2-1; V gene: TRBV19; CDR3 length: 13; CDR3 protein: CASSTLTRNEQFF; CDR3 DNA: TGTGCCAGTAGTACTTTAACTAGAAATGAGCAGTTCTTC
clone size: NA; D gene: NA; J gene: TRBJ1-1; V gene: TRBV14; CDR3 length: 13; CDR3 protein: CASSQEGFREAFF; CDR3 DNA: TGTGCCAGCAGCCAAGAAGGCTTCAGAGAAGCTTTCTTT
clone size: few; D gene: NA; J gene: TRBJ2-2; V gene: TRBV7-3; CDR3 length: 13; CDR3 protein: CASSFLNTGELFF; CDR3 DNA: TGTGCCAGCAGCTTTTTGAACACCGGGGAGCTGTTTTTT
clone size: NA; D gene: NA; J gene: TRBJ1-2; V gene: TRBV6-1; CDR3 length: 15; CDR3 protein: CASSEALGVNYGYTF; CDR3 DNA: TGTGCCAGCAGTGAAGCGCTAGGGGTCAACTATGGCTACACCTTC
clone size: NA; D gene: NA; J gene: TRBJ2-1; V gene: TRBV7-2; CDR3 length: 17; CDR3 protein: CASSLAAGAAVSNEQFF; CDR3 DNA: TGTGCCAGCAGCTTAGCCGCCGGGGCGGCCGTTAGTAATGAGCAGTTCTTC